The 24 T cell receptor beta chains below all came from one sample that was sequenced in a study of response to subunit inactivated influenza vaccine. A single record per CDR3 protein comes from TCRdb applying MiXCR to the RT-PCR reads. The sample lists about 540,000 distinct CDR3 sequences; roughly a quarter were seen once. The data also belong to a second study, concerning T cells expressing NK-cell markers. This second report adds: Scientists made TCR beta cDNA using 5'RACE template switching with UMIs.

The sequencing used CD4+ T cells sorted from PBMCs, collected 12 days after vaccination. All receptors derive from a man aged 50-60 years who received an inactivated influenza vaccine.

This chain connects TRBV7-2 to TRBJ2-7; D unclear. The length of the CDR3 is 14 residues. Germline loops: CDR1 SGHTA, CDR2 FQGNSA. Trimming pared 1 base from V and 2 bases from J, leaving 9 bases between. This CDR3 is CASSLEARAYEQYF. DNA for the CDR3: TGTGCCAGCAGCTTAGAGGCACGGGCCTACGAGCAGTACTTC.

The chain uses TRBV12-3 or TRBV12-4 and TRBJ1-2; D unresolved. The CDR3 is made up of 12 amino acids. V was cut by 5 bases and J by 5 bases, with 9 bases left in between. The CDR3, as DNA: TGTGCCAGCAGTCCACAGAGTTATGGCTACACCTTC. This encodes CASSPQSYGYTF.

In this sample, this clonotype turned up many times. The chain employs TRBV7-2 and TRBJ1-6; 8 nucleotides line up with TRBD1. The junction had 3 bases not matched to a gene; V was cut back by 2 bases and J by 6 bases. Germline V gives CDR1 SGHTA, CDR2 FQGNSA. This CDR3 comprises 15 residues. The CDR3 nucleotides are TGTGCCAGCAGCTTACTACAGGGGGGTAATTCACCCCTCCACTTT. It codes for CASSLLQGGNSPLHF.

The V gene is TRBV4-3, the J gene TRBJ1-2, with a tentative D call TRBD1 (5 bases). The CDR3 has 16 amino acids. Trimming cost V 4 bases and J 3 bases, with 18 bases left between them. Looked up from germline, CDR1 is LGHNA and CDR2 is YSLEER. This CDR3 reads CASSPTGTSGHYGYTF. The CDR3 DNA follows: TGCGCCAGCAGCCCCACCGGGACGTCCGGACACTATGGCTACACCTTC.

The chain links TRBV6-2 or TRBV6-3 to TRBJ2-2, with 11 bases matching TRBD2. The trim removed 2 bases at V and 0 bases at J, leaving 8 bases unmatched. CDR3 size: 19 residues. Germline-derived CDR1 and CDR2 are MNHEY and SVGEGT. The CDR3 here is CASSYPLSGRGSNTGELFF. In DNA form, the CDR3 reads TGTGCCAGCAGTTACCCCCTTAGCGGGAGGGGGTCGAACACCGGGGAGCTGTTTTTT.

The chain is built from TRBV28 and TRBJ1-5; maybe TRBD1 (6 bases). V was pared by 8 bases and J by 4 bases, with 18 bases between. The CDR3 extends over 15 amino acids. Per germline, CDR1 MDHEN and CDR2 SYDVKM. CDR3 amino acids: CASETGQRTNQPQHF. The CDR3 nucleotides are TGTGCCAGCGAGACTGGACAGAGGACGAATCAGCCCCAGCATTTT.

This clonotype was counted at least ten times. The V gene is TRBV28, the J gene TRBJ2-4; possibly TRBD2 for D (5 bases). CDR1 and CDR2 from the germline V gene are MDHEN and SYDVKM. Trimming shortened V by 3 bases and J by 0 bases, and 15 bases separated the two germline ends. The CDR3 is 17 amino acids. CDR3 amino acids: CASSLPLVGVAKNIQYF. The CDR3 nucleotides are TGTGCCAGCAGTTTGCCCTTGGTGGGAGTAGCCAAAAACATTCAGTACTTC.

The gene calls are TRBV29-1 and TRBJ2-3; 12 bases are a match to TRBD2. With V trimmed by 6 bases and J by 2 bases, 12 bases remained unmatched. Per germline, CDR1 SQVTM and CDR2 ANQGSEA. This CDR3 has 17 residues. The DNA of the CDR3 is TGCAGCGTGACTAGCGGGGGTCCCCCTATTGTCACAGATACGCAGTATTTT. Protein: CSVTSGGPPIVTDTQYF.

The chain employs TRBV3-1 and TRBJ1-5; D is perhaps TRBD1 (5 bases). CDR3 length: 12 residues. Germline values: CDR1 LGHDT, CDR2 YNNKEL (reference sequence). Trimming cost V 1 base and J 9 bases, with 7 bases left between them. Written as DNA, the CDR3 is TGTGCCAGCAGCCAAGCAGGGAGGCCCCAGCATTTT. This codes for CASSQAGRPQHF.

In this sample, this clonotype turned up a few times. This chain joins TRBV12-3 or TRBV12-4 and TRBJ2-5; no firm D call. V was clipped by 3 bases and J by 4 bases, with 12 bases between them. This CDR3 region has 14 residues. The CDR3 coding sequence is TGTGCCAGCAGTTTTTTCGGTTCGATAGAGACCCAGTACTTC. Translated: CASSFFGSIETQYF.

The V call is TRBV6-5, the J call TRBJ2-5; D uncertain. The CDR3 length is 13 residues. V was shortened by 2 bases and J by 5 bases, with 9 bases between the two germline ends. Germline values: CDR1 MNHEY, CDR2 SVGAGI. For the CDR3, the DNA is TGTGCCAGCAGTTACAGTGGGCCTGAGACCCAGTACTTC. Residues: CASSYSGPETQYF.

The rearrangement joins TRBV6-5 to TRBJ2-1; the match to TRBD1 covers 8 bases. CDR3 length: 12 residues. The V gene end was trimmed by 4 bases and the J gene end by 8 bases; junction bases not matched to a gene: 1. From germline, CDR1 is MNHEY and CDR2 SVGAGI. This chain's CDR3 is CASSSGGYEQFF. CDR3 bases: TGTGCCAGCAGTTCAGGGGGCTATGAGCAGTTCTTC.

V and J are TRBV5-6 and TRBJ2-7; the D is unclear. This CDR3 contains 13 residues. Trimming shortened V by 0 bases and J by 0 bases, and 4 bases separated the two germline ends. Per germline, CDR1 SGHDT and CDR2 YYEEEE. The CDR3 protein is CASSLDHSYEQYF. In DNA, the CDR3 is TGTGCCAGCAGCTTGGATCACTCCTACGAGCAGTACTTC.

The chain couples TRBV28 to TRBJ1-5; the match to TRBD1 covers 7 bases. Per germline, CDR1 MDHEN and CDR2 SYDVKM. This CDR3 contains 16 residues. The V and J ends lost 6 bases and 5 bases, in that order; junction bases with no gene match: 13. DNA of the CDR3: TGTGCCAGCAGAAAAATGACAGGGAGGGGGTATCAGCCCCAGCATTTT. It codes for CASRKMTGRGYQPQHF.

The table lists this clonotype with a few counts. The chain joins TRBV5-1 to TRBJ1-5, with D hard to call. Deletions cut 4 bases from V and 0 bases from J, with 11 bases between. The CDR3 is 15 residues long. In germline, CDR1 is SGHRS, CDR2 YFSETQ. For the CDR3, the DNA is TGCGCCAGCAGCCTGGGAACCCATAGCAATCAGCCCCAGCATTTT. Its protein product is CASSLGTHSNQPQHF.

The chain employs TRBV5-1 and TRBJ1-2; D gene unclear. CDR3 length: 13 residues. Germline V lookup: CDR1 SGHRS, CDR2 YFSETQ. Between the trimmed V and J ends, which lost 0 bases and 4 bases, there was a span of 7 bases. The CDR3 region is CASSLADGYGYTF. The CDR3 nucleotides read TGCGCCAGCAGCTTGGCGGACGGCTATGGCTACACCTTC.

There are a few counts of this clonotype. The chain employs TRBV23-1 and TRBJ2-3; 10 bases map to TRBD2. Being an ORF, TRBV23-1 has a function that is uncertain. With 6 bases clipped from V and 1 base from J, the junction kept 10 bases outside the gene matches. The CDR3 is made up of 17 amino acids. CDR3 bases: TGCGCCAGCAGCCAGCCCGCCACTAGCGGGGGCACAGATACGCAGTATTTT. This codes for CASSQPATSGGTDTQYF.

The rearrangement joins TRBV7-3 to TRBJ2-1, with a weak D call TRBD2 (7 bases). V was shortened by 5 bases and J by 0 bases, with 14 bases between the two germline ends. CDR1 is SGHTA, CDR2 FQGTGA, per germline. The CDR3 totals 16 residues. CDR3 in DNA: TGTGCCAGCAGCCCGCGGGGGCCTAGCTCCTACAATGAGCAGTTCTTC. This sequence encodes CASSPRGPSSYNEQFF.

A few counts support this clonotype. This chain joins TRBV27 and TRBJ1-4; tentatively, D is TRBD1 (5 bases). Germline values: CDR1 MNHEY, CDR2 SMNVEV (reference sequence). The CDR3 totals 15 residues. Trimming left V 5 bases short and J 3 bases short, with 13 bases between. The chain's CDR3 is CASSPYRFSNEKLFF. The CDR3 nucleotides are TGTGCCAGCAGTCCTTACAGGTTTTCTAATGAAAAACTGTTTTTT.

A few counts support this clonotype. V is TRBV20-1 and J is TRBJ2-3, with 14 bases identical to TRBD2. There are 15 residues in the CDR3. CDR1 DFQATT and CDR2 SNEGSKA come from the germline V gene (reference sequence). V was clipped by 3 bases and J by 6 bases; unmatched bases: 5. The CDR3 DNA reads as TGCAGTGCTAGTGCAAGACTAGCGGGAGGGGATACGCAGTATTTT. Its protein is CSASARLAGGDTQYF.

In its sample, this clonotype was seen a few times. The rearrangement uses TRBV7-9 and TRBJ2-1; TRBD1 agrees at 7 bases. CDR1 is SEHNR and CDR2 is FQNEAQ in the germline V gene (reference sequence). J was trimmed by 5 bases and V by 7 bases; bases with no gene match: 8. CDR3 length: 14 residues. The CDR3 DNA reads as TGTGCCAGCACACTCTTGACAGGGAACAATGAGCAGTTCTTC. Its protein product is CASTLLTGNNEQFF.

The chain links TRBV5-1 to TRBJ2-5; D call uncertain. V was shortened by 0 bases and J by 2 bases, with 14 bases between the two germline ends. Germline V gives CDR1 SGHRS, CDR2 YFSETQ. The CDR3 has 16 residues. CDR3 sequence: CASSLGAKAVQETQYF. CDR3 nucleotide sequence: TGCGCCAGCAGCTTGGGGGCCAAGGCGGTACAAGAGACCCAGTACTTC.

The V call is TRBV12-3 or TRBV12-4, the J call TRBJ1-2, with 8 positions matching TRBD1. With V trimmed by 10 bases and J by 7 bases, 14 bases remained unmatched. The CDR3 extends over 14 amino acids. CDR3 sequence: CATLWAQGVSGYTF. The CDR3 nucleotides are TGTGCCACCTTATGGGCACAGGGGGTCTCTGGCTACACCTTC.

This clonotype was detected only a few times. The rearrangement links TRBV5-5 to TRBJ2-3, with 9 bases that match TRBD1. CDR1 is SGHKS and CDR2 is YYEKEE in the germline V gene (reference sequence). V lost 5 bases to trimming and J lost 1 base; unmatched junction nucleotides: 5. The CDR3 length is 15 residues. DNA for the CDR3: TGTGCCAGCAGTCAGAGGACAGGGGGCACAGATACGCAGTATTTT. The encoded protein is CASSQRTGGTDTQYF. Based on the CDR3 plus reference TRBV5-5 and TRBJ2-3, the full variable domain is DAGVTQSPTHLIKTRGQQVTLRCSPISGHKSVSWYQQVLGQGPQFIFQYYEKEERGRGNFPDRFSARQFPNYSSELNVNALLLGDSALYLCASSQRTGGTDTQYFGPGTRLTVL.